The 27 T cell receptor beta chains in this list originate from one sample, sequenced in a study of blood T cells in healthy people across ages. For the second PCR, which ran for 7 to 11 cycles, a sample-barcoded 5' primer and a J-beta primer mix were used. TCRdb re-called the 5' RACE reads through MiXCR, storing one row per CDR3 protein. Among roughly 1.5 million distinct CDR3 sequences, 35% to 45% were seen once, and the ten largest hold just over 4%. Sequencing input: blood. The receptors shown here come from a woman younger than 30 in good health.

The V and J genes are TRBV6-2 or TRBV6-3 and TRBJ1-1; D gene ambiguous. Per germline, CDR1 MNHEY and CDR2 SVGEGT. The V end was cut by 0 bases, the J end by 1 base, with 9 bases between. The CDR3 is made up of 15 amino acids. Here the CDR3 reads CASSYSTPSNTEAFF. CDR3 sequence (DNA): TGTGCCAGCAGTTACTCTACACCATCGAACACTGAAGCTTTCTTT.

This clonotype was seen a handful of times. The chain uses TRBV20-1 and TRBJ1-4, with 7 bases identical to TRBD1. CDR1 DFQATT and CDR2 SNEGSKA come from the germline V gene (reference sequence). CDR3 length: 15 amino acids. The V segment lost 5 bases and the J segment 0 bases; nucleotides outside the gene matches: 6. This CDR3 reads CSASQGSATNEKLFF. The CDR3 coding sequence is TGCAGTGCTTCACAGGGGAGTGCAACTAATGAAAAACTGTTTTTT.

V usage is TRBV20-1 and J usage is TRBJ2-5, with D hard to call. The length of the CDR3 is 14 residues. With 4 bases removed from V and 1 base from J, the gap between germline ends came to 13 bases. The germline V gene encodes CDR1 DFQATT and CDR2 SNEGSKA (reference sequence). DNA for the CDR3: TGCAGTGCTAACGCCCACCGGGCCCAAGAGACCCAGTACTTC. Its protein is CSANAHRAQETQYF.

This clonotype showed up just a few times. The chain links TRBV11-2 to TRBJ2-3; 10 bases match TRBD2. Per germline, CDR1 SGHAT and CDR2 FQNNGV. Trimming cost V 6 bases and J 0 bases; bases outside gene matches: 9. The CDR3 sequence is 17 residues long. CDR3 amino acids: CASRTVAGGRSTDTQYF. CDR3 DNA sequence: TGTGCCAGCAGGACTGTAGCGGGAGGACGAAGCACAGATACGCAGTATTTT.

The chain combines TRBV30 with TRBJ2-5, with 9 bases identical to TRBD1. The closer fit of TRBJ2-7 to the DNA end suggests the J call may be wrong. Germline assignment: CDR1 GTSNPN and CDR2 SVGIG (reference sequence). The CDR3 is made up of 15 amino acids. This CDR3 reads CAWSETGTGSYEQYF. CDR3 DNA: TGTGCCTGGAGTGAAACCGGGACAGGGTCTTACGAGCAGTACTTC.

In its sample, this clonotype was seen a few times. The chain is built from TRBV5-1 and TRBJ1-1; 7 bases map to TRBD1. From germline, CDR1 is SGHRS and CDR2 YFSETQ. Trimming took 4 bases from V and 0 from J; bases not matched to a gene: 6. The CDR3 has 15 amino acids. The CDR3 DNA is TGCGCCAGCAGCGCCGGGGGACAGATGAACACTGAAGCTTTCTTT. It is translated as CASSAGGQMNTEAFF.

This clonotype has a handful of counts. This rearrangement joins TRBV6-5 to TRBJ2-1; D is perhaps TRBD1 or TRBD2 (5 bases each). Germline lookup yields CDR1 MNHEY and CDR2 SVGAGI. The CDR3 loop spans 14 amino acids. V shed 8 bases and J shed 4 bases, with 15 bases lying between them. The CDR3 loop reads CASRGPGAYNEQFF. The CDR3 DNA follows: TGTGCCAGCCGTGGACCCGGGGCTTACAATGAGCAGTTCTTC.

The rearrangement links TRBV12-3 or TRBV12-4 to TRBJ1-2; 8 bases fit TRBD1. The CDR3 length is 17 residues. J gave up 8 bases and V 3 bases, and 17 bases lay outside the gene matches. CDR3 DNA: TGTGCCAGCAGTTTTTCCGGGGCAGGGGGCGCGAAGGGCGGCTACACCTTC. Translated, it gives CASSFSGAGGAKGGYTF.

V is TRBV15 and J is TRBJ2-1; no reliable D call. The DNA matches TRBJ2-7 better at its end, which makes the J call doubtful. Germline lookup yields CDR1 LNHNV and CDR2 YYDKDF (reference sequence). The CDR3 is 16 amino acids. CDR3 protein: CATSRDPGRIYNEQYF. CDR3 in DNA: TGTGCCACCAGCAGAGATCCCGGACGGATTTACAATGAGCAGTACTTC.

The CDR3 DNA is TGCGCCAGCAGCCACATCTCGGGAGGGCCATATAATGAGCAGTTCTTC. This codes for CASSHISGGPYNEQFF. The V and J genes are TRBV4-3 and TRBJ2-1; TRBD2 agrees at 8 bases. Unmatched junction bases numbered 11, after V lost 3 bases and J lost 7 bases. The germline V gene encodes CDR1 LGHNA and CDR2 YSLEER. The CDR3 totals 16 residues.

The chain joins TRBV4-2 to TRBJ2-1, with a tentative D call TRBD2 (5 bases). The CDR3 contains 17 residues. CDR1 and CDR2 from the germline V gene are LGHNA and YNFKEQ. Trimming left V 0 bases short and J 4 bases short, with 16 bases between. CDR3 amino acids: CASSQDTVRADYNEQFF. The CDR3 DNA is TGTGCCAGCAGCCAAGATACCGTGCGGGCCGATTACAATGAGCAGTTCTTC.

The chain has TRBV20-1 and TRBJ2-3, with D perhaps matching TRBD1 or TRBD2 (5 bases each). Deletions cut 1 base from V and 2 bases from J, with 16 bases between. The CDR3 totals 16 residues. The germline V gene has CDR1 DFQATT and CDR2 SNEGSKA (reference sequence). CDR3 amino acids: CSARGVGTYPTDTQYF. Here the CDR3 DNA reads TGCAGTGCTAGAGGGGTGGGGACCTACCCCACAGATACGCAGTATTTT.

The CDR3 is CASSIVGSTDTQYF. As DNA, the CDR3 is TGTGCCAGCAGCATCGTGGGGAGCACAGATACGCAGTATTTT. The chain joins TRBV7-9 to TRBJ2-3, with D hard to call. Between the trimmed V and J ends, which lost 5 bases and 0 bases, there was a span of 9 bases. CDR3 length equals 14 residues. Germline loops: CDR1 SEHNR, CDR2 FQNEAQ (reference sequence).

In this sample, this clonotype turned up many times. The J gene is TRBJ2-7, the V gene TRBV10-3, with 7 bases identical to TRBD1. CDR3 length: 15 amino acids. Germline V gene lookup returns CDR1 ENHRY and CDR2 SYGVKD. V was pared by 3 bases and J by 6 bases, with 11 bases of the junction left unmatched. CDR3 bases: TGTGCCATCAGTGACCGGAGGACAGGTTTAAGCGAGCAGTACTTC. As protein: CAISDRRTGLSEQYF.

The CDR3 DNA is TGTGCCATCCCGAACTACGAGCAGTACTTC. It yields the protein CAIPNYEQYF. The rearrangement uses TRBV2 and TRBJ2-7; no reliable D call. Germline V gene sequence: CDR1 SNHLY, CDR2 FYNNEI. Trimming took 10 bases from V and 3 from J, leaving 7 bases between them. The CDR3 length is 10 residues.

The V gene is TRBV6-2 or TRBV6-3, the J gene TRBJ2-7; 13 nucleotides line up with TRBD2. The CDR3 has 16 amino acids. Per the germline V gene, CDR1 is MNHEY and CDR2 is SVGEGT. V was clipped by 5 bases and J by 7 bases; unmatched bases: 11. This CDR3 is CASSLWTSGSYNEQYF. For the CDR3, the DNA is TGTGCCAGCAGTCTGTGGACTAGCGGGAGTTACAATGAGCAGTACTTC.

This rearrangement joins TRBV4-1 to TRBJ2-7; perhaps TRBD1 as D (6 bases). The germline V gene has CDR1 MGHRA and CDR2 YSYEKL. Trimming removed 0 bases at V and 7 bases at J, with 22 bases between. The CDR3 length is 17 residues. CDR3 in amino acids: CASSQDRGGASTYEQYF. The DNA for the CDR3 is TGCGCCAGCAGCCAAGATAGAGGGGGTGCTTCTACATATGAGCAGTACTTC.

This chain's CDR3 is CASSFGSGTYTDTQYF. The CDR3 DNA reads as TGTGCCAGCAGCTTCGGTAGCGGGACATACACAGATACGCAGTATTTT. The rearrangement links TRBV7-2 to TRBJ2-3, with 8 bases identical to TRBD2. V dropped 3 bases and J dropped 2; count of bases not matched to a gene: 7. The V gene's germline CDR1 is SGHTA and CDR2 FQGNSA. The CDR3 sequence is 16 residues long.

This chain joins TRBV3-1 and TRBJ2-3; D is unresolved. There are 15 residues in the CDR3. CDR1 is LGHDT, CDR2 YNNKEL, per germline (reference sequence). V was cut by 0 bases and J by 2 bases, with 9 bases left in between. Written as DNA, the CDR3 is TGTGCCAGCAGCCAAGACTACGGACCCACAGATACGCAGTATTTT. Translated, it gives CASSQDYGPTDTQYF.

This chain joins TRBV30 and TRBJ1-2; D not resolved. Germline V lookup: CDR1 GTSNPN, CDR2 SVGIG (reference sequence). Trimming shortened V by 0 bases and J by 4 bases, and 9 bases separated the two germline ends. This CDR3 spans 13 amino acids. The CDR3 reads CAWSVSGSYGYTF. The CDR3 region has the DNA TGTGCCTGGAGTGTTTCTGGGAGCTATGGCTACACCTTC.

The rearrangement links TRBV5-5 to TRBJ1-2, with D maybe TRBD1 (6 bases). V dropped 2 bases and J dropped 4 bases, with 15 bases sitting between them. Germline V lookup: CDR1 SGHKS, CDR2 YYEKEE (reference sequence). This CDR3 region has 15 residues. CDR3 region: CASSFLGGSGYGYTF. As DNA, the CDR3 is TGTGCCAGCAGCTTTTTAGGGGGTAGCGGCTATGGCTACACCTTC.

J is TRBJ2-5 and V is TRBV7-2, with D perhaps matching TRBD2 (6 bases). The germline V and J ends were trimmed by 10 bases and 11 bases, with 17 bases remaining between them. This CDR3 has 11 amino acids. Germline CDR1 SGHTA, CDR2 FQGNSA. CDR3 residues: CATRLDFEQYF. The CDR3 DNA reads TGTGCCACCAGACTAGACTTTGAGCAGTACTTC.

The gene calls are TRBV15 and TRBJ1-2; 9 nucleotides align to TRBD1. CDR1 and CDR2 from the germline V gene are LNHNV and YYDKDF (reference sequence). This CDR3 is 14 amino acids long. V lost 4 bases to trimming and J lost 3 bases; unmatched junction nucleotides: 3. The CDR3: CATSTGQGYYGYTF. In nucleotides, the CDR3 is TGTGCCACCAGCACCGGACAGGGGTACTATGGCTACACCTTC. Filled out from reference TRBV15 and TRBJ1-2, the complete variable domain reads DAMVIQNPRYQVTQFGKPVTLSCSQTLNHNVMYWYQQKSSQAPKLLFHYYDKDFNNEADTPDNFQSRRPNTSFCFLDIRSPGLGDTAMYLCATSTGQGYYGYTFGSGTRLTVV.

V and J are TRBV2 and TRBJ1-6; no clear D. Between the trimmed V and J ends, which lost 8 bases and 10 bases, there was a span of 18 bases. The CDR3 has 14 residues. From germline, CDR1 is SNHLY and CDR2 FYNNEI. DNA for the CDR3: TGTGCCAGCCGCAGAGCGGCCGTCTCCTCACCCCTCCACTTT. It yields the protein CASRRAAVSSPLHF.

V and J are TRBV2 and TRBJ2-5; the match to TRBD2 covers 7 bases. Gene TRBJ2-4 matches the end of the DNA better, so the J call may be wrong. The germline CDR1 and CDR2 sequences are SNHLY and FYNNEI. The CDR3 loop spans 14 amino acids. CDR3 nucleotide sequence: TGTGCCAGCACTCCCGGGGGGACCAAAAACATTCAGTACTTC. As protein: CASTPGGTKNIQYF.

In its sample, this clonotype was seen a few times. One end of the junction varies from germline; a read error may be responsible. The chain carries TRBV2 and TRBJ1-2; TRBD1 is a possible D gene (5 bases). Germline V lookup: CDR1 SNHLY, CDR2 FYNNEI. The CDR3 is 14 amino acids. CDR3 in amino acids: CASGGDRTNYGYTF. In nucleotides, the CDR3 is TGCGCCAGCGGGGGGGACCGAACTAACTATGGCTACACCTTC.

This clonotype has more than one count but fewer than ten. The J gene is TRBJ1-1, the V gene TRBV12-3 or TRBV12-4, with D possibly matching TRBD1 (5 bases). Trimming left V 3 bases short and J 4 bases short, with 12 bases between. The CDR3 has 14 amino acids. The CDR3 region is CASSFGPGGTEAFF. The CDR3 DNA is TGTGCCAGCAGTTTTGGGCCGGGGGGCACTGAAGCTTTCTTT.